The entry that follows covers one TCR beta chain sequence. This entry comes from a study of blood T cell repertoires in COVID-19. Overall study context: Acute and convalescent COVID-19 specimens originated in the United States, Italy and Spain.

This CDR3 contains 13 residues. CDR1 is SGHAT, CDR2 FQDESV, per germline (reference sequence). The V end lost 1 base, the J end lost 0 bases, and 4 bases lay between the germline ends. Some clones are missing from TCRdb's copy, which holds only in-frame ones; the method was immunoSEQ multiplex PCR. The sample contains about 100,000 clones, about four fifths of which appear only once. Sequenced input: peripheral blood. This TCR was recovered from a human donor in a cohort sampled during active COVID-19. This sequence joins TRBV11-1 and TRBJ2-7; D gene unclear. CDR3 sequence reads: CASSLDISYEQYF. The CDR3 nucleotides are TGTGCCAGCAGCTTAGACATCTCCTACGAGCAGTACTTC.